What follows are 19 T cell receptor beta chains derived from one specimen sequenced in a study of tumor and adjacent non-tumor tissue in lung cancer. The template was RNA from unsorted bulk tissue. The library came from three nested PCR rounds adapted from ARM-PCR protocols. TCRdb independently ran MiXCR on the multiplex PCR reads; one entry per CDR3 protein. The sample consists of roughly 200,000 distinct CDR3 sequences, 60% to 75% of them appearing once. Sequenced material: lung tumor tissue. The source of these receptors is a man between 60 and 75 years old with non-small cell lung cancer.

As concerns this clonotype: Mismatch with germline at one junction end may stem from a read error. This chain links TRBV20-1 with TRBJ2-3; 8 bases align to TRBD2. Germline values: CDR1 DFQATT, CDR2 SNEGSKA (reference sequence). The CDR3 is made up of 16 amino acids. In DNA, the CDR3 is TGCAGTGCTAGAGATAGAGTAGCGGGGCCCACAGATACGCAATATTTT. Protein: CSARDRVAGPTDTQYF.

As for this clonotype: Given a much more abundant clone one base away, this may be a read error. The J gene is TRBJ2-5, the V gene TRBV20-1, with TRBD1 as a possible D gene (5 bases). The CDR3 has 13 residues. CDR1 and CDR2 from the germline V gene are DFQATT and SNEGSKA (reference sequence). The CDR3 is CSARVAGKDTQYF. CDR3 DNA: TGCAGTGCTAGAGTGGCAGGGAAAGATACCCAGTACTTC.

With respect to this clonotype: With a much larger clone just one base away, this may be a read error. This sequence joins TRBV20-1 and TRBJ2-5; 7 bases match TRBD1. Germline V gene data show CDR1 as DFQATT and CDR2 as SNEGSKA (reference sequence). The CDR3 covers 14 residues. The CDR3: CNARVSGQMKTQYF. The CDR3 nucleotides are TGCAATGCTAGAGTTTCGGGACAGATGAAGACCCAGTACTTC.

This chain connects TRBV11-2 to TRBJ1-4; unclear D gene. The germline CDR1 and CDR2 sequences are SGHAT and FQNNGV. Trimming left V 1 base short and J 8 bases short, with 5 bases between. The CDR3 sequence is 12 residues long. The CDR3: CASSLVGEKLFF. The CDR3 bases are TGTGCCAGCAGCTTAGTTGGCGAAAAACTGTTTTTT.

This clonotype was picked up many times. The V call is TRBV20-1, the J call TRBJ2-3; D not certain. Trimming left V 3 bases short and J 0 bases short, with 10 bases between. The germline V gene has CDR1 DFQATT and CDR2 SNEGSKA (reference sequence). The CDR3 extends over 14 amino acids. CDR3 protein: CSARWTESTDTQYF. CDR3 coding DNA: TGCAGTGCTAGGTGGACGGAGAGCACAGATACGCAGTATTTT.

This chain uses TRBV4-1 with TRBJ2-7, with 12 bases identical to TRBD2. V gave up 1 base and J gave up 4 bases; unmatched junction bases: 5. This CDR3 contains 16 residues. Per the germline V gene, CDR1 is MGHRA and CDR2 is YSYEKL. The CDR3 region has the DNA TGCGCCAGCAGCCAAGGACTAGCGGGAGCCGTGTACGAGCAGTACTTC. This translates into CASSQGLAGAVYEQYF.

The table lists this clonotype with a count of one. The junction and the germline gene differ at one end; a read error may be behind it. This chain links TRBV5-1 with TRBJ1-1, with 7 positions matching TRBD1. CDR1 SGHRS and CDR2 YFSETQ come from the germline V gene. The CDR3 runs to 16 residues. The CDR3 spells CASSAGQIYVNSEAFF. In DNA form, the CDR3 reads TGCGCCAGCAGCGCGGGACAGATTTATGTGAACTCTGAAGCTTTCTTT.

CDR3 sequence (DNA): TGCGCCAGCAGTGAAGCGGACTATGGCTACACCTTC. Translating gives CASSEADYGYTF. This rearrangement joins TRBV10-2 to TRBJ1-2; no clear D. Per the germline V gene, CDR1 is WSHSY and CDR2 is SAAADI. The CDR3 runs to 12 residues. Trimming stripped 3 bases from V and 3 bases from J, with 5 bases between.

As concerns this clonotype: Likely a read error: the CDR3 ends without its conserved phenylalanine or tryptophan. The chain combines TRBV11-3 with TRBJ1-1; no clear D. The CDR3 spans 14 residues. Germline CDR1 and CDR2: SGHNT and YENEEA. This chain's CDR3 is CARSLDGVNTEAFS. CDR3 DNA: TGTGCCAGGAGCTTAGATGGAGTGAACACTGAAGCTTTCTCT.

With regard to this clonotype: No conserved phenylalanine or tryptophan ends this CDR3, so it is likely a read error. J is TRBJ1-2 and V is TRBV29-1, with D hard to call. Germline CDR1 reads SQVTM; CDR2 reads ANQGSEA. The V gene lost 4 bases and the J gene lost 11 bases, with 14 bases spanning the gap. The CDR3 has 11 residues. In nucleotides, the CDR3 is TGCAGCGTTGTCGGCGGTGACGGGTACACCTTA. It translates to CSVVGGDGYTL.

There are a few counts of this clonotype. This may be a read error: a much more frequent sequence differs by one nucleotide. The gene calls are TRBV6-6 and TRBJ2-1; TRBD2 aligns across 8 bases. This CDR3 region has 14 residues. CDR1 and CDR2 from the germline V gene are MNHNY and SVGAGI (reference sequence). CDR3 nucleotide sequence: TGTGTCAGCGGATCCGGGACTAGGGGTAATGAGCAGTTCTTC. Encoded protein: CVSGSGTRGNEQFF.

This clonotype has a count of ten or more. J is TRBJ1-5 and V is TRBV11-3; 7 positions match TRBD1. CDR3 length: 12 amino acids. Germline V gene sequence: CDR1 SGHNT, CDR2 YENEEA. V was clipped by 4 bases and J by 9 bases; unmatched bases: 3. CDR3 DNA sequence: TGTGCCAGCAGCTCTCAGGGGGGGCCCCAGCATTTT. This translates into CASSSQGGPQHF.

In the case of this clonotype: The conserved phenylalanine or tryptophan is not found at the CDR3 terminus, so this likely reflects a read error. It is unclear where the CDR3 begins or ends on the DNA, so no DNA is shown, and the CDR3 is as TCRdb lists it. The chain joins TRBV20-1 to TRBJ1-4. The CDR3 contains 12 residues when both ends are counted. Germline CDR1 reads DFQATT; CDR2 reads SNEGSKA (reference sequence). The CDR3 loop reads CSAEGANEKLLL.

This clonotype was found many times. V usage is TRBV28 and J usage is TRBJ1-5; no clear D gene. The CDR3 is made up of 15 amino acids. Trimming left V 7 bases short and J 3 bases short, with 16 bases between. Germline assignment: CDR1 MDHEN and CDR2 SYDVKM. The CDR3 is CASTLLSGDNQPQHF. The CDR3, as DNA: TGTGCCAGCACCCTACTGTCAGGTGACAATCAGCCCCAGCATTTT.

The chain combines TRBV10-2 with TRBJ2-7, with 9 nucleotides matching TRBD1. V gave up 4 bases and J gave up 6 bases; unmatched junction bases: 13. This CDR3 has 16 amino acids. CDR1 and CDR2 from the germline V gene are WSHSY and SAAADI. The CDR3 protein is CASSAPYRGLFPEQYF. Here the CDR3 DNA reads TGCGCCAGCAGTGCCCCTTACAGGGGGCTATTTCCCGAGCAGTACTTC.

This chain uses TRBV29-1 with TRBJ2-1, with TRBD1 as a possible D gene (6 bases). The ends were cut back, 7 bases at V and 8 bases at J, with 18 bases in the middle. The V gene's germline CDR1 is SQVTM and CDR2 ANQGSEA. This CDR3 has 13 amino acids. The CDR3 protein is CSAQGTNYDEQFF. The CDR3 bases are TGCAGCGCGCAGGGGACAAATTACGATGAGCAGTTCTTC.

The table lists this clonotype with a count of one. An end of the junction differs from the germline gene, which may be a read error. The rearrangement links TRBV4-3 to TRBJ2-3; D is possibly TRBD2 (6 bases). The CDR3 has 16 amino acids. Germline values: CDR1 LGHNA, CDR2 YSLEER. Here the CDR3 reads CASSQVRAGTTYTQYF. In DNA form, the CDR3 reads TGTGCAAGCAGCCAAGTTAGAGCGGGCACCACATATACGCAGTATTTT.

As to this clonotype: Possible read error: a much larger clone is one base away. The chain combines TRBV5-6 with TRBJ1-2; possible D gene TRBD1, 6 bases. Germline CDR1 reads SGHDT; CDR2 reads YYEEEE. CDR3 length: 13 residues. CDR3 amino acids: CASSNDRSYGDTF. The CDR3 nucleotides are TGTGCCAGCAGTAACGACAGGTCCTATGGCGACACCTTC. The full variable domain, with the rest looked up from reference TRBV5-6 and TRBJ1-2, is DAGVTQSPTHLIKTRGQQVTLRCSPKSGHDTVSWYQQALGQGPQFIFQYYEEEERQRGNFPDRFSGHQFPNYSSELNVNALLLGDSALYLCASSNDRSYGDTFGSGTRLTVV.

A remark on this clonotype: A read error may account for a junction end that differs from germline. V and J are TRBV20-1 and TRBJ1-2; a possible D gene is TRBD1 (5 bases). Germline V gene lookup returns CDR1 DFQATT and CDR2 SNEGSKA (reference sequence). This CDR3 is 16 amino acids long. DNA for the CDR3: TGCAGTACTAGGGACCCCGGAAGCATAACTAACTATGGCTACACCTTC. Translating it yields CSTRDPGSITNYGYTF.